Below are 24 T cell receptor beta chains sequenced from a single sample in a study of shared clonotypes between healthy human individuals. Repertoires were generated with immunoSEQ multiplex PCR, while TCRdb's copy carries only in-frame clones and drops some. There are some 240,000 clones in the sample; 65% occur only once, and 11% lies in the top ten. Sequenced input: memory CD4+ T cells sorted from blood. Indicated subset: CD45RA-negative fraction. Source of these receptors: a man between 25 and 39 years old in good health.

The chain is built from TRBV11-3 and TRBJ2-3; the D is unclear. Trimming stripped 3 bases from V and 5 bases from J, with 15 bases between. Germline loops: CDR1 SGHNT, CDR2 YENEEA. The CDR3 is 15 residues long. For the CDR3, the DNA is TGTGCCAGCAGCTTGAAAGCCGGGTGGGGAGATACGCAGTATTTT. Protein sequence: CASSLKAGWGDTQYF.

The chain uses TRBV18 and TRBJ2-7, with D unclear. The CDR3 sequence is 14 residues long. The germline V and J ends were trimmed by 3 bases and 0 bases, with 9 bases remaining between them. Germline V gives CDR1 KGHSH, CDR2 LQKENI. The CDR3 region is CASSPQSLSYEQYF. DNA of the CDR3: TGTGCCAGCTCACCCCAGAGCCTCTCCTACGAGCAGTACTTC.

The J gene is TRBJ1-3, the V gene TRBV28; D call uncertain. This CDR3 spans 12 amino acids. Germline CDR1 reads MDHEN; CDR2 reads SYDVKM. Trimming stripped 7 bases from V and 2 bases from J, with 6 bases between. This chain's CDR3 is CASTRAGNTIYF. CDR3 nucleotides: TGTGCCAGCACGAGGGCTGGAAACACCATATATTTT.

This clone was recorded many times. The chain has TRBV2 and TRBJ2-1, with 8 positions matching TRBD2. V lost 5 bases, J lost 0 bases, and 3 bases stayed unmatched. The CDR3 is 15 residues long. Germline V lookup: CDR1 SNHLY, CDR2 FYNNEI. The CDR3 region has the DNA TGTGCCAGCAGTAGACTAGCGAACTCCTACAATGAGCAGTTCTTC. This translates into CASSRLANSYNEQFF.

This clone was observed once. A much more abundant neighbour one base away suggests this may be a read error. The DNA for the CDR3 is TGTGCCAGCGGCAGGGACTACGAGCAGTACTTC. Translation: CASGRDYEQYF. The gene calls are TRBV6-6 and TRBJ2-7; D possibly corresponds to TRBD1 (5 bases). V was clipped by 8 bases and J by 3 bases, with 8 bases between them. Germline CDR1 MNHNY, CDR2 SVGAGI (reference sequence). This CDR3 has 11 amino acids.

The chain joins TRBV9 to TRBJ2-3; TRBD2 agrees at 8 bases. The germline V gene has CDR1 SGDLS and CDR2 YYNGEE. The trim removed 4 bases at V and 1 base at J, leaving 5 bases unmatched. This CDR3 has 15 residues. The CDR3 region has the DNA TGTGCCAGCAGCCGGGGGGGCGGCGGCACAGATACGCAGTATTTT. Its protein is CASSRGGGGTDTQYF.

The V gene is TRBV18, the J gene TRBJ2-6, with D uncertain. The CDR3 loop spans 14 amino acids. Deletions cut 6 bases from V and 0 bases from J, with 6 bases between. Germline CDR1 reads KGHSH; CDR2 reads LQKENI. The CDR3 loop reads CASSLDSGANVLTF. In DNA, the CDR3 is TGTGCCAGCTCCCTCGACTCTGGGGCCAACGTCCTGACTTTC.

The chain has TRBV18 and TRBJ2-3; 9 nucleotides align to TRBD1. From germline, CDR1 is KGHSH and CDR2 LQKENI. V was clipped by 4 bases and J by 7 bases; unmatched bases: 3. This CDR3 spans 13 amino acids. CDR3 amino acids: CASSRDRENTQYF. CDR3 sequence (DNA): TGTGCCAGCTCACGGGACAGGGAAAATACGCAGTATTTT. The full variable domain, completed using reference TRBV18 and TRBJ2-3, is NAGVMQNPRHLVRRRGQEARLRCSPMKGHSHVYWYRQLPEEGLKFMVYLQKENIIDESGMPKERFSAEFPKEGPSILRIQQVVRGDSAAYFCASSRDRENTQYFGPGTRLTVL.

This clone has a handful of counts. The chain has TRBV7-2 and TRBJ1-2; maybe TRBD1 (6 bases). Germline CDR1 reads SGHTA; CDR2 reads FQGNSA. V dropped 3 bases and J dropped 2 bases, with 10 bases sitting between them. This CDR3 region has 14 residues. CDR3 nucleotides: TGTGCCAGCAGCTTCCCGGACAGAAACTATGGCTACACCTTC. As protein: CASSFPDRNYGYTF.

The chain employs TRBV11-3 and TRBJ2-1; no firm D call. Trimming shortened V by 0 bases and J by 8 bases, and 8 bases separated the two germline ends. CDR3 length: 13 residues. Germline V lookup: CDR1 SGHNT, CDR2 YENEEA. The CDR3 protein is CASSLDLGYEQFF. In nucleotides, the CDR3 is TGTGCCAGCAGCTTAGATCTGGGGTATGAGCAGTTCTTC.

The chain combines TRBV7-9 with TRBJ2-7, with D possibly matching TRBD2 (6 bases). Between the trimmed V and J ends, which lost 8 bases and 2 bases, there was a span of 16 bases. Looked up from germline, CDR1 is SEHNR and CDR2 is FQNEAQ (reference sequence). CDR3 length equals 14 residues. For the CDR3, the DNA is TGTGCCAGCCGGGGGAGCAGGAGAACCTACGAGCAGTACTTC. Amino acids: CASRGSRRTYEQYF.

The chain employs TRBV7-2 and TRBJ1-4, with 9 bases matching TRBD1. This CDR3 has 16 amino acids. CDR1 is SGHTA and CDR2 is FQGNSA in the germline V gene. V dropped 6 bases and J dropped 8; count of bases not matched to a gene: 13. The DNA of the CDR3 is TGTGCCAGCAGATTCCAATCCGGGACAGGGTACGAAAAACTGTTTTTT. This codes for CASRFQSGTGYEKLFF.

The rearrangement links TRBV15 to TRBJ2-7, with a weak D call TRBD2 (6 bases). The germline V gene has CDR1 LNHNV and CDR2 YYDKDF (reference sequence). With 3 bases removed from V and 0 bases from J, the gap between germline ends came to 15 bases. The CDR3 has 16 amino acids. Written as DNA, the CDR3 is TGTGCCACCAGCAGGAGAGGAGGGGCAAACTCCTACGAGCAGTACTTC. Amino acid sequence: CATSRRGGANSYEQYF. Full variable domain (remainder filled in from reference TRBV15 and TRBJ2-7): DAMVIQNPRYQVTQFGKPVTLSCSQTLNHNVMYWYQQKSSQAPKLLFHYYDKDFNNEADTPDNFQSRRPNTSFCFLDIRSPGLGDTAMYLCATSRRGGANSYEQYFGPGTRLTVT.

The chain is built from TRBV7-8 and TRBJ2-1; 8 nucleotides align to TRBD2. The length of the CDR3 is 15 residues. Per the germline V gene, CDR1 is SGHVS and CDR2 is FQNEAQ. V was clipped by 0 bases and J by 6 bases; unmatched bases: 4. The CDR3 bases are TGTGCCAGCAGCTTAGCTAGCGGGACGATCAATGAGCAGTTCTTC. This sequence encodes CASSLASGTINEQFF.

This clone was observed a handful of times. The chain combines TRBV19 with TRBJ2-1; 8 nucleotides align to TRBD2. Looked up from germline, CDR1 is LNHDA and CDR2 is SQIVND (reference sequence). Trimming at V came to 4 bases and at J to 2 bases, leaving 1 base not matched to a gene. This CDR3 is built from 14 residues. As DNA, the CDR3 is TGTGCCAGTAGTAACGGGAGGGCCTACAATGAGCAGTTCTTC. This sequence encodes CASSNGRAYNEQFF.

This rearrangement joins TRBV19 to TRBJ1-5; tentative D call: TRBD1 (6 bases). Germline CDR1 is LNHDA and CDR2 is SQIVND (reference sequence). CDR3 length: 15 amino acids. V was clipped by 7 bases and J by 2 bases, with 15 bases between them. CDR3 nucleotide sequence: TGTGCCAGTAATCGGGGGCTGGGGGGCAATCAGCCCCAGCATTTT. Its protein product is CASNRGLGGNQPQHF.

This clone was recorded a few times. This chain connects TRBV5-4 to TRBJ2-1; 7 nucleotides line up with TRBD2. This CDR3 has 13 residues. Germline assignment: CDR1 SGHNT and CDR2 YYREEE (reference sequence). V was clipped by 10 bases and J by 10 bases; unmatched bases: 14. In nucleotides, the CDR3 is TGTGCCCCAAGCCAGCGGGGAGGGTCGGAGCAGTTCTTC. Translating it yields CAPSQRGGSEQFF.

Comment on this clone: The sample contains more than one DNA sequence encoding this CDR3. The rearrangement joins TRBV28 to TRBJ2-5; unclear D gene. Germline loops: CDR1 MDHEN, CDR2 SYDVKM. Deletions cut 2 bases from V and 5 bases from J, with 3 bases between. This CDR3 is built from 11 residues. Here the CDR3 DNA reads TGTGCCAGCAGTTTAGTGGAGACCCAGTACTTC. It translates to CASSLVETQYF. Looking up the rest from reference TRBV28 and TRBJ2-5 gives the full variable domain: DVKVTQSSRYLVKRTGEKVFLECVQDMDHENMFWYRQDPGLGLRLIYFSYDVKMKEKGDIPEGYSVSREKKERFSLILESASTNQTSMYLCASSLVETQYFGPGTRLLVL.

With respect to this clone: At the DNA level, this CDR3 is encoded by other sequences in the same sample as well. The J gene is TRBJ1-1, the V gene TRBV7-8; maybe TRBD1 (5 bases). Germline V gene sequence: CDR1 SGHVS, CDR2 FQNEAQ. This CDR3 spans 13 amino acids. Trimming removed 5 bases from V and 0 bases from J, with 7 bases in between. The CDR3 here is CASSAGLNTEAFF. CDR3 bases: TGTGCCAGCAGCGCGGGACTGAACACTGAAGCTTTCTTT. The full variable domain, with the rest looked up from reference TRBV7-8 and TRBJ1-1, is GAGVSQSPRYKVAKRGQDVALRCDPISGHVSLFWYQQALGQGPEFLTYFQNEAQLDKSGLPSDRFFAERPEGSVSTLKIQRTQQEDSAVYLCASSAGLNTEAFFGQGTRLTVV.

This clone has a handful of counts. The genes are TRBV29-1 and TRBJ2-3; the D gene could be TRBD1 or TRBD2 (5 bases each). Germline V gene data show CDR1 as SQVTM and CDR2 as ANQGSEA. V lost 1 base and J lost 4, with 12 bases in between. This CDR3 contains 14 residues. The CDR3 coding sequence is TGCAGCGTTGAAGGGGGACGGAGCGCAGATACGCAGTATTTT. Its translation: CSVEGGRSADTQYF.

The V call is TRBV28, the J call TRBJ2-5; 11 bases fit TRBD2. CDR1 MDHEN and CDR2 SYDVKM come from the germline V gene. Trimming cost V 1 base and J 5 bases; bases outside gene matches: 6. The CDR3 runs to 16 residues. The DNA of the CDR3 is TGTGCCAGCAGTTTATTGACTAGCGGGATACGGGAGACCCAGTACTTC. Residues: CASSLLTSGIRETQYF. Full variable domain (missing parts from reference TRBV28 and TRBJ2-5): DVKVTQSSRYLVKRTGEKVFLECVQDMDHENMFWYRQDPGLGLRLIYFSYDVKMKEKGDIPEGYSVSREKKERFSLILESASTNQTSMYLCASSLLTSGIRETQYFGPGTRLLVL.

The gene calls are TRBV7-8 and TRBJ2-7; D may be TRBD2 (6 bases). V was clipped by 5 bases and J by 7 bases, with 21 bases between them. Looked up from germline, CDR1 is SGHVS and CDR2 is FQNEAQ. The CDR3 has 15 amino acids. CDR3 in amino acids: CASSLSLGAAGEQYF. CDR3 DNA: TGTGCCAGCAGCCTAAGTCTAGGAGCCGCGGGAGAGCAGTACTTC.

The DNA for the CDR3 is TGTGCCAGCAGTGAAGGCGGGTGGGGTGAAAAACTGTTTTTT. Protein sequence: CASSEGGWGEKLFF. The chain has TRBV6-1 and TRBJ1-4; no clear D gene. Between the trimmed V and J ends, which lost 1 base and 7 bases, there was a span of 10 bases. In germline, CDR1 is MNHNS, CDR2 SASEGT. This CDR3 has 14 residues.

This clone was seen a few times. The J gene is TRBJ2-7, the V gene TRBV9; D not resolved. The V gene's germline CDR1 is SGDLS and CDR2 YYNGEE. This CDR3 is built from 13 residues. The germline V and J ends were trimmed by 8 bases and 3 bases, with 15 bases remaining between them. CDR3 residues: CARKQDTNYEQYF. CDR3 DNA: TGTGCCAGGAAGCAGGATACCAACTACGAGCAGTACTTC.